This T cell receptor (beta chain) was identified during a study of blood T cell repertoires in COVID-19. Authors' data handling: Amplification of reference gene primers was used by the study to estimate nucleated cell counts. TCRdb keeps only in-frame clones here, not all; method: immunoSEQ multiplex PCR. Clone size and V and J calls were adopted from that table, with D and trimming inferred from the DNA. Counted here are more than 300,000 clones, about 87% occurring once; the ten biggest clones make up nearly 6.5%. Patients from Seattle were sampled longitudinally, starting during active infection. Germline CDR1 is KGHDR and CDR2 is SFDVKD. The CDR3 sequence is 15 residues long. The trim removed 1 base at V and 9 bases at J, leaving 4 bases unmatched.

Sequencing was performed on peripheral blood. This receptor was obtained from a woman in her 50s with COVID-19, enrolled during active disease. The chain recombines TRBV24-1 with TRBJ2-1; TRBD2 matches at 11 bases. As DNA, the CDR3 is TGTGCCACCAGTGATTTAGCTAGCGGGGGGACTGAGCAGTTCTTC. As protein: CATSDLASGGTEQFF.